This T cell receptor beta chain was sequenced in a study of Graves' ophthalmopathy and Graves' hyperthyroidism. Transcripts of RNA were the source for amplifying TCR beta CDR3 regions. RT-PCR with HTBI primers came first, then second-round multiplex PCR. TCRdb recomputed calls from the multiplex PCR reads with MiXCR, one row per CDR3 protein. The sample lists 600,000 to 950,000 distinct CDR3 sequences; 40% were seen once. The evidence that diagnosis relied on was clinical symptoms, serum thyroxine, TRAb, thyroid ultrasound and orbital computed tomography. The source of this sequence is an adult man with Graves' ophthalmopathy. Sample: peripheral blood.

CDR3 amino acids: CATSTRDRGETQYF. CDR3 nucleotide sequence: TGTGCCACCAGCACCCGGGACAGGGGAGAGACCCAGTACTTC. The chain combines TRBV15 with TRBJ2-5, with TRBD1 identical over 10 bases. Germline V lookup: CDR1 LNHNV, CDR2 YYDKDF (reference sequence). The CDR3 sequence is 14 residues long. V trimming: 4 bases; J trimming: 4 bases; junction bases outside the gene matches: 3.